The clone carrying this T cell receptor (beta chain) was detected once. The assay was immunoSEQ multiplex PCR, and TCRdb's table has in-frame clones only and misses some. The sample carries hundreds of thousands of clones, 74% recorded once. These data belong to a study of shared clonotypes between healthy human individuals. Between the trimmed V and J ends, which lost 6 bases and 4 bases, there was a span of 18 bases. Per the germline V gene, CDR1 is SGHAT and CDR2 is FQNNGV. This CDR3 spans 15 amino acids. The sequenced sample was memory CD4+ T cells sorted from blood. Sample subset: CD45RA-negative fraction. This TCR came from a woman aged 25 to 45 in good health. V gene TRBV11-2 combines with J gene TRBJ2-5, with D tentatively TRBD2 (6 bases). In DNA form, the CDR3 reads TGTGCCAGCAGGCTCAACCAAGGGAGGCGAGAGACCCAGTACTTC. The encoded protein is CASRLNQGRRETQYF.